This T cell receptor beta chain was identified in a study of cytomegalovirus exposure and HLA in healthy donors. Overall study: The Caucasian-associated ancestry cluster held 65% to 85% of approximately 400 genotyped donors.

The PCR contained 60 Vbeta and 13 Jbeta primers. TCRdb keeps only in-frame clones here, not all; method: immunoSEQ multiplex PCR. The sample holds around 67,000 clones, approximately 78% seen once. Study results and caveats: The authors considered a cluster of highly shared sequence variants likely to be a sequencing artifact. Most TCR beta V segments were productive about 87% or about 30% of the time in an earlier analysis.

As to this clone: The target antigen is unknown.

The ends were cut back, 0 bases at V and 6 bases at J, with 12 bases in the middle. Germline loops: CDR1 SGDLS, CDR2 YYNGEE. The length of the CDR3 is 14 residues. The genes are TRBV9 and TRBJ1-2; TRBD1 is a possible D gene (5 bases). This clonotype was obtained from a man aged 18 to 29 in good health and CMV-seropositive. Source material: PBMCs. CDR3 region: CASSVGSGRDGYTF. In nucleotides, the CDR3 is TGTGCCAGCAGCGTAGGGTCAGGGAGGGATGGCTACACCTTC.